Below, 11 T cell receptor beta chains from the same sample are listed, as sequenced in a study of blood T cell repertoires in COVID-19. Clones were sequenced by immunoSEQ multiplex PCR, and TCRdb holds only the in-frame ones, with some missing. The sample lists over 50,000 clones; around 90% were seen once. Material for sequencing was peripheral blood. These TCRs come from a human donor with active COVID-19. The donor label of this sample is uncertain.

This clone appeared a single time. The chain uses TRBV6-2 or TRBV6-3 and TRBJ1-2, with unresolved D. Germline V gene lookup returns CDR1 MNHEY and CDR2 SVGEGT. The CDR3 consists of 13 residues. Trimming left V 5 bases short and J 8 bases short, with 15 bases between. The CDR3 region has the DNA TGTGCCAGCAGTCACCAAATCACACAAGGCTACACCTTC. It codes for CASSHQITQGYTF.

The V call is TRBV29-1, the J call TRBJ2-3, with 15 positions matching TRBD2. The junction had 3 bases not matched to a gene; V was cut back by 3 bases and J by 5 bases. Germline-derived CDR1 and CDR2 are SQVTM and ANQGSEA. This CDR3 contains 15 residues. The chain's CDR3 is CSVDGTSGRRDTQYF. The DNA for the CDR3 is TGCAGCGTTGATGGGACTAGCGGGAGGAGAGATACGCAGTATTTT.

A note on this clone: Given a much more abundant clone one base away, this may be a read error. This sequence joins TRBV7-3 and TRBJ2-5; 7 bases are a match to TRBD2. This CDR3 contains 14 residues. Germline lookup yields CDR1 SGHTA and CDR2 FQGTGA. J was trimmed by 2 bases and V by 2 bases; bases with no gene match: 2. The CDR3 nucleotides are TGTGCCAGCAGCTTAGTGGGGGGGCAAGAGACCCAGTACTTC. Its protein is CASSLVGGQETQYF.

This chain connects TRBV19 to TRBJ1-5; 8 bases are shared with TRBD1. This CDR3 is built from 16 residues. V was clipped by 7 bases and J by 6 bases; unmatched bases: 14. Germline assignment: CDR1 LNHDA and CDR2 SQIVND (reference sequence). CDR3 sequence (DNA): TGTGCCAGTACTTCCCTCCGGGCAGGGGGCGGTCAGCCCCAGCATTTT. Residues: CASTSLRAGGGQPQHF.

The chain employs TRBV5-6 and TRBJ2-4, with unresolved D. Looked up from germline, CDR1 is SGHDT and CDR2 is YYEEEE. V lost 0 bases and J 5 bases, leaving 6 bases between the germline ends. This CDR3 is built from 13 residues. CDR3 DNA: TGTGCCAGCAGCTTGGTAGTCCAAAACATTCAGTACTTC. Translated: CASSLVVQNIQYF.

CDR3 sequence reads: CASSLGVLAGGGQETQYF. The CDR3 region has the DNA TGTGCCAGCAGCTTAGGTGTGCTAGCGGGAGGGGGCCAAGAGACCCAGTACTTC. The chain uses TRBV5-4 and TRBJ2-5; 12 positions match TRBD2. J was trimmed by 1 base and V by 2 bases; bases with no gene match: 9. Looked up from germline, CDR1 is SGHNT and CDR2 is YYREEE (reference sequence). This CDR3 has 18 residues.

Written as DNA, the CDR3 is TGTGCCAGCAGCCTTGACAGGGTCCCTACCGACTATGGCTACACCTTC. Its translation: CASSLDRVPTDYGYTF. The chain is built from TRBV5-5 and TRBJ1-2; 7 nucleotides line up with TRBD1. Looked up from germline, CDR1 is SGHKS and CDR2 is YYEKEE (reference sequence). CDR3 size: 16 residues. V dropped 4 bases and J dropped 3; count of bases not matched to a gene: 12.

The chain recombines TRBV5-1 with TRBJ2-5; 14 nucleotides align to TRBD2. The germline CDR1 and CDR2 sequences are SGHRS and YFSETQ. Trimming cost V 4 bases and J 5 bases; bases outside gene matches: 10. This CDR3 is built from 17 residues. The CDR3: CASSIGTSGGPMETQYF. DNA of the CDR3: TGCGCCAGCAGCATCGGGACTAGCGGGGGCCCCATGGAGACCCAGTACTTC.

The chain joins TRBV18 to TRBJ2-1, with 9 bases aligning to TRBD2. Germline V CDR1 and CDR2: KGHSH, LQKENI. The trim removed 1 base at V and 9 bases at J, leaving 10 bases unmatched. This CDR3 spans 16 amino acids. CDR3 nucleotide sequence: TGTGCCAGCTCACCACGGTTAGCGGGGGATAGGGGTGAGCAGTTCTTC. Residues: CASSPRLAGDRGEQFF.

This chain joins TRBV3-1 (or the pseudogene TRBV3-2) and TRBJ2-2; possibly TRBD2 for D (6 bases). This CDR3 comprises 15 residues. Germline V lookup: CDR1 LGHDT, CDR2 YNNKEL (reference sequence). The V gene lost 4 bases and the J gene lost 4 bases, with 13 bases spanning the gap. CDR3 in amino acids: CASSPGEVRTGELFF. The CDR3 DNA reads as TGTGCCAGCAGCCCCGGGGAGGTTCGCACCGGGGAGCTGTTTTTT.

This chain connects TRBV25-1 to TRBJ1-2, with 9 bases identical to TRBD1. From germline, CDR1 is MGHDK and CDR2 SYGVNS. Trimming at V came to 2 bases and at J to 8 bases, leaving 9 bases not matched to a gene. This CDR3 contains 15 residues. The CDR3 protein is CASSEGLGDRDGYTF. In DNA, the CDR3 is TGTGCCAGCAGTGAAGGGCTGGGGGACAGGGACGGCTACACCTTC.